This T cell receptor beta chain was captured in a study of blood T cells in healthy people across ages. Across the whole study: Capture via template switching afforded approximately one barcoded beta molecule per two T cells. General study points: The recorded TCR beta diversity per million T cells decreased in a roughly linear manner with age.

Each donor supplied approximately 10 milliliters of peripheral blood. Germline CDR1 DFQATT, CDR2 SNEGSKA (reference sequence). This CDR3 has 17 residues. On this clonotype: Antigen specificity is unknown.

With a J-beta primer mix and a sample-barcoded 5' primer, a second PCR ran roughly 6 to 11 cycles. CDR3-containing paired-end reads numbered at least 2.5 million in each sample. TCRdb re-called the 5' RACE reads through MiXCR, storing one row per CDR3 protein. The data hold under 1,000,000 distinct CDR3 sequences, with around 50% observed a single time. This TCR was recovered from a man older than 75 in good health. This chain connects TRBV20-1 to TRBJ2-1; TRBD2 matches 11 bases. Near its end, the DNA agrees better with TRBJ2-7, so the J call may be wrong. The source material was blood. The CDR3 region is CSAPDLSGRASYNEQYF. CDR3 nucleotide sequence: TGCAGTGCCCCGGACCTTAGCGGGAGGGCTTCCTACAATGAGCAGTACTTC.